This T cell receptor (beta chain) was identified during a study of cytomegalovirus exposure and HLA in healthy donors. Whole-study findings and limits: The study recorded around 160 TCR beta chains that were cytomegalovirus-associated. Across donors, most TCRs were seen rarely, yet some public ones were widespread. According to a subsequent analysis, TCR clusters from the first cohort were inclined to appear together in the 100 to 150 validation repertoires. Specificity of a few CMV-associated chains for CMV antigens was verified in vitro.

The V end was cut by 4 bases, the J end by 4 bases, with 14 bases between. This CDR3 spans 14 amino acids. Germline-derived CDR1 and CDR2 are SGHDT and YYEEEE. As regards this clone: As yet, its antigen is unknown.

The table came from immunoSEQ multiplex PCR; TCRdb's copy has only in-frame clones and leaves some out. Of 250,000 to 350,000 clones listed, about nine tenths are singletons. Sequencing was carried out using PBMCs. The TCR comes from a woman aged 18-35 years in good health and CMV-seronegative. J is TRBJ1-2 and V is TRBV5-6; the D gene is possibly TRBD1 (6 bases). The CDR3 region is CASSPFRGSYGYTF. The CDR3 DNA is TGTGCCAGCAGCCCCTTCAGGGGATCCTATGGCTACACCTTC.